One and the same sample provided the 30 T cell receptor beta chains below, sequenced in a study of T cell changes during pregnancy in multiple sclerosis. TCRdb's copy holds only in-frame clones and misses some; the assay was immunoSEQ multiplex PCR. The data contain 48,000 or so clones, 92% of them seen just once; the ten biggest clones take up about 0.94%. The material sequenced was CD4+ T cells from peripheral blood mononuclear cells, taken in the second trimester of pregnancy. These receptors came from a female donor in good health, enrolled as a control in a pregnancy study.

This sequence joins TRBV19 and TRBJ2-5; 7 positions agree with TRBD1. V lost 6 bases, J lost 5 bases, and 6 bases stayed unmatched. The CDR3 is 13 amino acids. Germline loops: CDR1 LNHDA, CDR2 SQIVND (reference sequence). The CDR3 DNA follows: TGTGCCAGTAGCACAGACAGGGAGGAGACCCAGTACTTC. Its protein product is CASSTDREETQYF.

The sample holds one count of this clone. The rearrangement uses TRBV7-8 and TRBJ2-5; the D is unclear. Germline V CDR1 and CDR2: SGHVS, FQNEAQ. Trimming shortened V by 2 bases and J by 3 bases, and 19 bases separated the two germline ends. The CDR3 sequence is 17 residues long. The CDR3 is CASSLMRAGSMKETQYF. CDR3 DNA sequence: TGTGCCAGCAGCTTAATGAGAGCAGGAAGTATGAAAGAGACCCAGTACTTC.

CDR3 nucleotides: TGTGCCAGTAGTACCCGACAGGGACCCTACGAGCAGTACTTC. Protein sequence: CASSTRQGPYEQYF. V gene TRBV19 combines with J gene TRBJ2-7, with 7 nucleotides matching TRBD1. The V segment lost 4 bases and the J segment 2 bases; nucleotides outside the gene matches: 5. The CDR3 length is 14 residues. The V gene's germline CDR1 is LNHDA and CDR2 SQIVND (reference sequence).

Only one count was recorded for this clone. The J gene is TRBJ1-4, the V gene TRBV7-9, with 9 bases identical to TRBD1. V shed 5 bases and J 10 bases; nucleotides not matched to a gene: 2. The CDR3 extends over 12 amino acids. Germline V gives CDR1 SEHNR, CDR2 FQNEAQ (reference sequence). The CDR3 coding sequence is TGTGCCAGCAGCCGGACAGGGGTAAAACTGTTTTTT. Its translation: CASSRTGVKLFF. Using reference TRBV7-9 and TRBJ1-4 for the parts outside the CDR3, the full variable domain is DTGVSQNPRHKITKRGQNVTFRCDPISEHNRLYWYRQTLGQGPEFLTYFQNEAQLEKSRLLSDRFSAERPKGSFSTLEIQRTEQGDSAMYLCASSRTGVKLFFGSGTQLSVL.

This rearrangement joins TRBV5-1 to TRBJ2-7, with a tentative D call TRBD2 (5 bases). The germline gives CDR1 SGHRS, CDR2 YFSETQ. The V end was cut by 4 bases, the J end by 3 bases, with 14 bases between. This CDR3 spans 14 amino acids. In DNA form, the CDR3 reads TGCGCCAGCAGCCCACCTAGCAGGATCTACGAGCAGTACTTC. Amino acids: CASSPPSRIYEQYF.

The rearrangement joins TRBV6-1 to TRBJ2-1, with unresolved D. The CDR3 spans 14 residues. CDR1 MNHNS and CDR2 SASEGT come from the germline V gene. Trimming took 6 bases from V and 6 from J, leaving 15 bases between them. The CDR3 reads CASSRSRTLNEQFF. The CDR3 DNA reads TGTGCCAGCAGCCGGTCCCGCACCCTCAATGAGCAGTTCTTC.

The chain carries TRBV5-1 and TRBJ1-1; 7 nucleotides align to TRBD1. This CDR3 has 16 residues. The V gene end was trimmed by 3 bases and the J gene end by 3 bases; junction bases not matched to a gene: 11. The germline gives CDR1 SGHRS, CDR2 YFSETQ. CDR3 protein: CASSSGARTGDTEAFF. The CDR3 coding sequence is TGCGCCAGCAGCTCGGGCGCCCGAACAGGGGACACTGAAGCTTTCTTT.

The chain links TRBV19 to TRBJ2-7; D is possibly TRBD1 (6 bases). CDR1 LNHDA and CDR2 SQIVND come from the germline V gene (reference sequence). With 3 bases removed from V and 7 bases from J, the gap between germline ends came to 22 bases. There are 16 residues in the CDR3. The CDR3 here is CASSIHFTGTTGEQYF. The CDR3 bases are TGTGCCAGTAGTATCCATTTCACCGGGACAACAGGGGAGCAGTACTTC.

The chain combines TRBV28 with TRBJ2-7; 7 nucleotides align to TRBD2. The germline V gene encodes CDR1 MDHEN and CDR2 SYDVKM. The trim removed 5 bases at V and 4 bases at J, leaving 11 bases unmatched. This CDR3 has 15 amino acids. The CDR3 reads CASSQPGTTRYEQYF. The CDR3 DNA reads TGTGCCAGCAGTCAACCCGGGACTACTAGATACGAGCAGTACTTC.

The rearrangement joins TRBV18 to TRBJ2-5, with D tentatively TRBD1 (6 bases). Germline V gives CDR1 KGHSH, CDR2 LQKENI. The CDR3 spans 13 residues. Trimming pared 3 bases from V and 3 bases from J, leaving 8 bases between. CDR3 sequence (DNA): TGTGCCAGCTCACCCACAGGGAAAGAGACCCAGTACTTC. It yields the protein CASSPTGKETQYF.

This sequence joins TRBV28 and TRBJ1-5, with D perhaps TRBD1 (6 bases). Trimming removed 6 bases from V and 0 bases from J, with 18 bases in between. Looked up from germline, CDR1 is MDHEN and CDR2 is SYDVKM. The CDR3 is 17 residues long. CDR3 DNA sequence: TGTGCCAGCAGGTTTGGAAAACGGACAGATAGCAATCAGCCCCAGCATTTT. This gives the protein CASRFGKRTDSNQPQHF.

The CDR3 DNA is TGTGCCAGCAGCTTAGAGGGACAGGGCGATCAGCCCCAGCATTTT. Translation: CASSLEGQGDQPQHF. This chain joins TRBV7-2 and TRBJ1-5; 9 nucleotides line up with TRBD1. CDR3 length: 15 residues. Germline CDR1 and CDR2: SGHTA and FQGNSA. V lost 1 base and J lost 5; bases outside the gene matches: 3.

This sequence joins TRBV10-3 and TRBJ2-1, with 8 nucleotides matching TRBD2. CDR1 and CDR2 from the germline V gene are ENHRY and SYGVKD. J was trimmed by 5 bases and V by 0 bases; bases with no gene match: 6. This CDR3 comprises 16 residues. CDR3 region: CAISESSTGGNNEQFF. The CDR3 bases are TGTGCCATCAGTGAGTCAAGTACGGGAGGGAACAATGAGCAGTTCTTC.

V and J are TRBV6-1 and TRBJ1-3; D unresolved. Trimming stripped 2 bases from V and 3 bases from J, with 17 bases between. Germline V gene sequence: CDR1 MNHNS, CDR2 SASEGT. The CDR3 totals 17 residues. The CDR3 nucleotides are TGTGCCAGCAGTGAAATACGGGTGGTACCGAGTGGAAACACCATATATTTT. It translates to CASSEIRVVPSGNTIYF.

This chain links TRBV2 with TRBJ1-2; weak D call: TRBD1 (5 bases). Germline assignment: CDR1 SNHLY and CDR2 FYNNEI. This CDR3 has 14 residues. Trimming left V 2 bases short and J 6 bases short, with 13 bases between. The CDR3 here is CASSERRSGNGYTF. CDR3 sequence (DNA): TGTGCCAGCAGTGAACGCCGGTCAGGGAATGGCTACACCTTC.

V usage is TRBV5-4 and J usage is TRBJ2-3; the D is unclear. V lost 7 bases, J lost 3 bases, and 9 bases lay in between. The CDR3 extends over 12 amino acids. Germline assignment: CDR1 SGHNT and CDR2 YYREEE (reference sequence). CDR3 in amino acids: CASSLETDTQYF. CDR3 DNA sequence: TGTGCCAGCTCTTTGGAGACAGATACGCAGTATTTT.

The chain links TRBV27 to TRBJ1-1; the match to TRBD1 covers 9 bases. The V segment lost 6 bases and the J segment 1 base; nucleotides outside the gene matches: 9. CDR3 size: 16 residues. CDR1 is MNHEY and CDR2 is SMNVEV in the germline V gene (reference sequence). CDR3: CASSRDRGVENTEAFF. For the CDR3, the DNA is TGTGCCAGCAGCCGCGACAGGGGGGTGGAGAACACTGAAGCTTTCTTT.

CDR3 residues: CASSLENRDEQYF. In nucleotides, the CDR3 is TGTGCCAGCAGCCTAGAGAACAGGGACGAGCAGTACTTC. The J gene is TRBJ2-7, the V gene TRBV6-5; D may be TRBD1 (6 bases). CDR3 length: 13 amino acids. Germline V gene lookup returns CDR1 MNHEY and CDR2 SVGAGI. V was clipped by 6 bases and J by 5 bases, with 14 bases between them.

V gene TRBV5-6 combines with J gene TRBJ2-5, with TRBD2 matching over 12 bases. Trimming took 0 bases from V and 5 from J; bases not matched to a gene: 8. The CDR3 is made up of 17 amino acids. CDR1 is SGHDT and CDR2 is YYEEEE in the germline V gene. CDR3 coding DNA: TGTGCCAGCAGCTTGGACCCTAGCGGGAGGGTGTGGGAGACCCAGTACTTC. It specifies CASSLDPSGRVWETQYF.

The gene calls are TRBV27 and TRBJ2-1; 8 nucleotides align to TRBD1. The CDR3 length is 15 residues. Germline V gene data show CDR1 as MNHEY and CDR2 as SMNVEV (reference sequence). V dropped 4 bases and J dropped 9; count of bases not matched to a gene: 11. DNA for the CDR3: TGTGCCAGCAGTTGGACAGGGTGGGGGTCGGGTGAGCAGTTCTTC. Amino acid sequence: CASSWTGWGSGEQFF.

The chain couples TRBV28 to TRBJ1-2, with TRBD1 as a possible D gene (5 bases). The germline V gene has CDR1 MDHEN and CDR2 SYDVKM. Trimming left V 10 bases short and J 2 bases short, with 14 bases between. This CDR3 has 13 residues. The CDR3 loop is CATEETANYGYTF. The CDR3 DNA sequence: TGTGCCACCGAGGAGACAGCAAACTATGGCTACACCTTC.

The rearrangement joins TRBV30 to TRBJ1-3, with D perhaps matching TRBD1 (6 bases). Deletions cut 2 bases from V and 1 base from J, with 12 bases between. CDR1 and CDR2 from the germline V gene are GTSNPN and SVGIG (reference sequence). This CDR3 is 15 amino acids long. DNA of the CDR3: TGTGCCTGGAGTCCGCCGGGACATTCTGGAAACACCATATATTTT. It is translated as CAWSPPGHSGNTIYF.

The chain employs TRBV27 and TRBJ2-3; TRBD1 is a possible D gene (6 bases). V lost 4 bases and J lost 1, with 15 bases in between. The CDR3 contains 16 residues. CDR1 is MNHEY, CDR2 SMNVEV, per germline (reference sequence). The CDR3 here is CASSYSGHGRTDTQYF. CDR3 nucleotides: TGTGCCAGCAGTTACTCGGGACACGGGCGCACAGATACGCAGTATTTT.

The chain carries TRBV28 and TRBJ2-7, with D possibly matching TRBD2 (6 bases). CDR1 and CDR2 from the germline V gene are MDHEN and SYDVKM. Deletions cut 6 bases from V and 2 bases from J, with 14 bases between. The CDR3 covers 14 residues. The CDR3 DNA reads TGTGCCAGCAGACTGGAGGGGCGGGCCTACGAGCAGTACTTC. As protein: CASRLEGRAYEQYF.

The chain couples TRBV5-1 to TRBJ2-7, with 8 bases identical to TRBD1. The CDR3 contains 15 residues. Germline V gene lookup returns CDR1 SGHRS and CDR2 YFSETQ. V was clipped by 4 bases and J by 1 base; unmatched bases: 7. DNA for the CDR3: TGCGCCAGCAGCCAAGACAGGGGTTGGTCCTACGAGCAGTACTTC. This translates into CASSQDRGWSYEQYF.

The chain couples TRBV11-2 to TRBJ1-3; TRBD1 matches at 7 bases. V gave up 1 base and J gave up 3 bases; unmatched junction bases: 0. The CDR3 spans 14 residues. From germline, CDR1 is SGHAT and CDR2 FQNNGV. CDR3 nucleotide sequence: TGTGCCAGCAGCTTAGGACAGGGTGGAAACACCATATATTTT. This codes for CASSLGQGGNTIYF. The full variable domain, completed using reference TRBV11-2 and TRBJ1-3, is EAGVAQSPRYKIIEKRQSVAFWCNPISGHATLYWYQQILGQGPKLLIQFQNNGVVDDSQLPKDRFSAERLKGVDSTLKIQPAKLEDSAVYLCASSLGQGGNTIYFGEGSWLTVV.

This clone was counted a single time. V usage is TRBV15 and J usage is TRBJ2-5, with D possibly TRBD1 on 5 matching bases. The CDR3 is made up of 14 amino acids. Trimming left V 1 base short and J 1 base short, with 7 bases between. Germline V gene data show CDR1 as LNHNV and CDR2 as YYDKDF (reference sequence). The CDR3 region has the DNA TGTGCCACCAGCAGAGCAGGGCTCCAAGAGACCCAGTACTTC. It translates to CATSRAGLQETQYF.

This clone appeared once. The genes are TRBV5-1 and TRBJ1-2, with D perhaps TRBD1 (6 bases). The CDR3 consists of 14 residues. V lost 1 base and J 14 bases, leaving 21 bases between the germline ends. Germline lookup yields CDR1 SGHRS and CDR2 YFSETQ. Here the CDR3 reads CASSLLTGQAVRTF. The CDR3 DNA reads TGCGCCAGCAGCTTGCTTACAGGGCAGGCCGTGAGGACCTTC.

In regard to this clone: At one end, the junction sequence differs from germline, possibly due to a read error. This rearrangement joins TRBV6-6 to TRBJ1-1, with D unclear. CDR1 is MNHNY, CDR2 SVGAGI, per germline (reference sequence). CDR3 length equals 11 residues. The CDR3 DNA follows: TGTGCCAGCACTTACTATTATGAAGCTTTCTTT. This translates into CASTYYYEAFF.

V gene TRBV2 combines with J gene TRBJ2-7; D is perhaps TRBD1 (6 bases). With 5 bases removed from V and 6 bases from J, the gap between germline ends came to 17 bases. The germline V gene has CDR1 SNHLY and CDR2 FYNNEI. The CDR3 sequence is 14 residues long. CDR3 coding DNA: TGTGCCAGCAGTATAACAACAACAGGGACCGAGCAGTACTTC. Translating it yields CASSITTTGTEQYF. The full variable domain, with the rest looked up from reference TRBV2 and TRBJ2-7, is EPEVTQTPSHQVTQMGQEVILRCVPISNHLYFYWYRQILGQKVEFLVSFYNNEISEKSEIFDDQFSVERPDGSNFTLKIRSTKLEDSAMYFCASSITTTGTEQYFGPGTRLTVT.